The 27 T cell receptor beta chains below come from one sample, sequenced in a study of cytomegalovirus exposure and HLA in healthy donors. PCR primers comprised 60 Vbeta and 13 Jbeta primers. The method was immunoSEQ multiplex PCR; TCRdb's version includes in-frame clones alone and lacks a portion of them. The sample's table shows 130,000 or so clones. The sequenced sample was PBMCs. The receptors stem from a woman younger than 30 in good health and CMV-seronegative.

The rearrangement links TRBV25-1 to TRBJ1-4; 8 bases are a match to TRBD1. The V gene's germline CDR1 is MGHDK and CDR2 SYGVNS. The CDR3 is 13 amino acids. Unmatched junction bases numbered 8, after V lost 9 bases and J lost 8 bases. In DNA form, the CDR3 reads TGTGCCAGTTCGACAGGGGTTTTCGAAAAACTGTTTTTT. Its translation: CASSTGVFEKLFF.

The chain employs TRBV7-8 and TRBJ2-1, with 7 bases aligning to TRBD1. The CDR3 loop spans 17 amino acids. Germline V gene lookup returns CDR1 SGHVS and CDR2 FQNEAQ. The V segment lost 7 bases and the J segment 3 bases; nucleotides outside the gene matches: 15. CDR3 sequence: CASTPGQDRAGYNEQFF. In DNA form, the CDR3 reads TGTGCCAGCACCCCGGGCCAAGACAGGGCGGGCTACAATGAGCAGTTCTTC.

The CDR3 here is CASSSLLGGGRSTEAFF. CDR3 nucleotide sequence: TGCGCCAGCAGCTCGTTATTAGGAGGGGGCCGTAGCACTGAAGCTTTCTTT. The chain links TRBV5-1 to TRBJ1-1; 7 bases fit TRBD1. CDR3 size: 17 residues. Germline assignment: CDR1 SGHRS and CDR2 YFSETQ. V shed 3 bases and J 4 bases; nucleotides not matched to a gene: 15.

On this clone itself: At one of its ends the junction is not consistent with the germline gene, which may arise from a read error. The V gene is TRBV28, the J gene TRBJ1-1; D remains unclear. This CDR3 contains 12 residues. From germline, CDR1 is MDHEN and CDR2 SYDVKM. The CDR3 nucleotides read TGTGCCAGCAGTTTAGTCCCCGCTTCGGAGTCTTTT. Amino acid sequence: CASSLVPASESF.

The CDR3 DNA reads TGTGCCAGCAGCCCCCCCGGGAGAGCCATCGATGAGCAGTTCTTC. Amino acids: CASSPPGRAIDEQFF. The genes are TRBV7-3 and TRBJ2-1, with a weak D call TRBD2 (6 bases). This CDR3 is 15 amino acids long. The ends were cut back, 5 bases at V and 8 bases at J, with 19 bases in the middle. CDR1 is SGHTA, CDR2 FQGTGA, per germline.

CDR3 DNA sequence: TGCAGCGTTGGTCCCGGGACAGGCCAAGAGACCCAGTACTTC. Protein: CSVGPGTGQETQYF. V is TRBV29-1 and J is TRBJ2-5, with 8 positions matching TRBD1. This CDR3 comprises 14 residues. V trimming: 4 bases; J trimming: 1 base; junction bases outside the gene matches: 5. CDR1 is SQVTM, CDR2 ANQGSEA, per germline.

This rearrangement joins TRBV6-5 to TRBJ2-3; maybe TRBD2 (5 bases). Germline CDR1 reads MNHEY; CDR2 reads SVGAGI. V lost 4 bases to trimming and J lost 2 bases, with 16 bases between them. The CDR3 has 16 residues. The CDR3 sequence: CASSSLAGKTTDTQYF. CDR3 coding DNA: TGTGCCAGCAGTTCCCTGGCGGGTAAAACCACAGATACGCAGTATTTT.

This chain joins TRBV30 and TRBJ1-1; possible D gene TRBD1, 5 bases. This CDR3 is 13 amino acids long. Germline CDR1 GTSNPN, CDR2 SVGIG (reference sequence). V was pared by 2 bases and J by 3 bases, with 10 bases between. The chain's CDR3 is CAWSPAGDTEAFF. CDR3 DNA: TGTGCCTGGAGTCCCGCGGGGGACACTGAAGCTTTCTTT.

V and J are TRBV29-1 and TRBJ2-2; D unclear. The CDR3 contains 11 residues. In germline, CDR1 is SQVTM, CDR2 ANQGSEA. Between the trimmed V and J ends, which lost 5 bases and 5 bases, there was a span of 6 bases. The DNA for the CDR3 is TGCAGCGTTTCAGTTACCGGGGAGCTGTTTTTT. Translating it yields CSVSVTGELFF.

The CDR3 region has the DNA TGTGCCAGCTCACCAAACAGGGTCACCCGCGGCACCGGGGAGCTGTTTTTT. This sequence encodes CASSPNRVTRGTGELFF. J is TRBJ2-2 and V is TRBV18; D might be TRBD1 (6 bases). This CDR3 spans 17 amino acids. Trimming pared 2 bases from V and 4 bases from J, leaving 17 bases between. Germline CDR1 KGHSH, CDR2 LQKENI.

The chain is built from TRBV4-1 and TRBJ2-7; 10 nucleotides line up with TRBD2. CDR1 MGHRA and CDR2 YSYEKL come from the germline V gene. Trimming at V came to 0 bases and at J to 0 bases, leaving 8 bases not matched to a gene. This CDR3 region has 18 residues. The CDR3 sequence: CASSQDEMASGSSYEQYF. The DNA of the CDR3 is TGCGCCAGCAGCCAAGACGAAATGGCTAGCGGGAGCTCCTACGAGCAGTACTTC.

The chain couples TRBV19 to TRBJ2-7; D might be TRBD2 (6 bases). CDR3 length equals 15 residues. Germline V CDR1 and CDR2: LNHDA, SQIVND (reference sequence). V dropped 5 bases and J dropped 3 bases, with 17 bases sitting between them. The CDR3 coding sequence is TGTGCCAGTAGTTCCTACACCCTCGGGGGCTACGAGCAGTACTTC. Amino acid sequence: CASSSYTLGGYEQYF.

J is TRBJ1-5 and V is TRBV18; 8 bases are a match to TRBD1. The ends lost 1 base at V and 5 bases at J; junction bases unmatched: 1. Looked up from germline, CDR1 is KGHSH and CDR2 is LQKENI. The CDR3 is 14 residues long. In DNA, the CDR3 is TGTGCCAGCTCACCACAACAGGGGGATCAGCCCCAGCATTTT. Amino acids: CASSPQQGDQPQHF.

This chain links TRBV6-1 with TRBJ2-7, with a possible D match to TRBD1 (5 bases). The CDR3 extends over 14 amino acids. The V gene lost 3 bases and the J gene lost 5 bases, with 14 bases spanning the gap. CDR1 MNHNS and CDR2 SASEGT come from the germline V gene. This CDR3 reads CASSEAGRLNEQYF. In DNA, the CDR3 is TGTGCCAGCAGTGAGGCAGGGCGGTTGAACGAGCAGTACTTC.

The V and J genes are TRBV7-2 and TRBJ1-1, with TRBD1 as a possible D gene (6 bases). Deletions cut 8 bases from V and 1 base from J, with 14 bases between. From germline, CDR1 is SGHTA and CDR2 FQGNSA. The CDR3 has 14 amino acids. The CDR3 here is CASARGAPNTEAFF. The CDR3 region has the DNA TGTGCCAGCGCACGGGGGGCGCCGAACACTGAAGCTTTCTTT.

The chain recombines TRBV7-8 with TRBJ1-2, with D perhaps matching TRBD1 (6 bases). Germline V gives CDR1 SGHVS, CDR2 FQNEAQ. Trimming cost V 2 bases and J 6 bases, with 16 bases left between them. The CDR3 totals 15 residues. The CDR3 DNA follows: TGTGCCAGCAGCTTACGGGGGCGGGGGGCTGATGGCTACACCTTC. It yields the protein CASSLRGRGADGYTF.

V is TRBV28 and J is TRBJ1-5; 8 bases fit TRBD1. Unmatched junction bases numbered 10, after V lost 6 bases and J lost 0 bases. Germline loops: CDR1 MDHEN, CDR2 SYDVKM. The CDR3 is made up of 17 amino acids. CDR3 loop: CASSLTGAVDSNQPQHF. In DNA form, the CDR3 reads TGTGCCAGCAGCTTGACAGGGGCCGTCGATAGCAATCAGCCCCAGCATTTT.

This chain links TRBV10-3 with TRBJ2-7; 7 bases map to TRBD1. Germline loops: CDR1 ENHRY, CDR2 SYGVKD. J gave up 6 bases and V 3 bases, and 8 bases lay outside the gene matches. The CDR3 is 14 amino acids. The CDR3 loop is CAISDGQGVSEQYV. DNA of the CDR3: TGTGCCATCAGTGATGGGCAGGGGGTCAGCGAGCAGTACGTC.

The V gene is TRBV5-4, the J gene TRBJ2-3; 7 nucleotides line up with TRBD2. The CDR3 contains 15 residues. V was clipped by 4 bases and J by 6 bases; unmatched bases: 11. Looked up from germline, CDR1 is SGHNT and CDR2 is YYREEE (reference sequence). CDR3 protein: CASSPPSGLPDTQYF. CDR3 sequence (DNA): TGTGCCAGCAGCCCCCCTAGCGGATTACCGGATACGCAGTATTTT.

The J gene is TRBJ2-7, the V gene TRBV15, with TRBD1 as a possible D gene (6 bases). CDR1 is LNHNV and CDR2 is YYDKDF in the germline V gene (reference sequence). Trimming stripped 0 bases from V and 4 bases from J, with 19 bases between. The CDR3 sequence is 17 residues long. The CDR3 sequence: CATSRDRGRGLPYEQYV. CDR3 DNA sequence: TGTGCCACCAGCAGAGATAGAGGCAGGGGCCTCCCATACGAGCAGTACGTC.

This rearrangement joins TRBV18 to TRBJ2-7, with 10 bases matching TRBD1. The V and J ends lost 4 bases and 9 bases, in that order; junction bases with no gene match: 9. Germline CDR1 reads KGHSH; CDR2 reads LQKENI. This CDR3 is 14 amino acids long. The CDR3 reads CASSLRDRGAVQYF. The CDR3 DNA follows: TGTGCCAGCTCACTTCGGGACAGGGGCGCGGTGCAGTACTTC.

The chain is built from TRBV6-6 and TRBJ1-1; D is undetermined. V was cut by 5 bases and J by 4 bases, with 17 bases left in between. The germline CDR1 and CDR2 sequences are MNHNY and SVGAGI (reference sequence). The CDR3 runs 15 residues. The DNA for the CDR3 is TGTGCCAGCAGTCGACCGGGAGAAGGAGGCACTGAAGCTTTCTTT. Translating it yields CASSRPGEGGTEAFF.

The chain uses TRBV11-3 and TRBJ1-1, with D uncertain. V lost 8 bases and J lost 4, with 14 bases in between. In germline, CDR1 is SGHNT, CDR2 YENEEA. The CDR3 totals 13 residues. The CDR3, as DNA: TGTGCCAGCTCGGTCAAAAGGAGCACTGAAGCTTTCTTT. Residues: CASSVKRSTEAFF.

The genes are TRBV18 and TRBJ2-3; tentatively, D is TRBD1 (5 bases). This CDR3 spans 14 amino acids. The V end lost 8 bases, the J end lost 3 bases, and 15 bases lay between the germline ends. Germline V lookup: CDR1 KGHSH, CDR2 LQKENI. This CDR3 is CASGTVDTTDTQYF. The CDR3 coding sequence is TGTGCCAGCGGTACGGTGGACACAACAGATACGCAGTATTTT. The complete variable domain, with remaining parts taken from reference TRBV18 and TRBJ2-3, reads NAGVMQNPRHLVRRRGQEARLRCSPMKGHSHVYWYRQLPEEGLKFMVYLQKENIIDESGMPKERFSAEFPKEGPSILRIQQVVRGDSAAYFCASGTVDTTDTQYFGPGTRLTVL.

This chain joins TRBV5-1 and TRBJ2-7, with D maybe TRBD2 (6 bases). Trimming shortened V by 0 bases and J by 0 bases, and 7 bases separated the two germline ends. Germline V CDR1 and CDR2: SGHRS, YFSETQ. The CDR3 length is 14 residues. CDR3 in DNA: TGCGCCAGCAGCTTGGCCGGGAGCTCCTACGAGCAGTACTTC. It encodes CASSLAGSSYEQYF.

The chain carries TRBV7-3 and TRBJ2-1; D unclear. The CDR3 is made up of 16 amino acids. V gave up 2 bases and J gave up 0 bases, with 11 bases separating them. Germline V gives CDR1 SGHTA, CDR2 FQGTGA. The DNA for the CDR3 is TGTGCCAGCAGCTTAGGCCCTTCCAGCTCCTACAATGAGCAGTTCTTC. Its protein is CASSLGPSSSYNEQFF.

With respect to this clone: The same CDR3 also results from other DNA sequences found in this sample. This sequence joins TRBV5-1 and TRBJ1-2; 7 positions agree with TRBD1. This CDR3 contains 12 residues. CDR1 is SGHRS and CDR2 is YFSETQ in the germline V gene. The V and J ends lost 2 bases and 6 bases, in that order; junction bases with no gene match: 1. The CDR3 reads CASSLDRDGYTF. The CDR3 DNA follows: TGCGCCAGCAGCTTAGACAGGGATGGCTACACCTTC.